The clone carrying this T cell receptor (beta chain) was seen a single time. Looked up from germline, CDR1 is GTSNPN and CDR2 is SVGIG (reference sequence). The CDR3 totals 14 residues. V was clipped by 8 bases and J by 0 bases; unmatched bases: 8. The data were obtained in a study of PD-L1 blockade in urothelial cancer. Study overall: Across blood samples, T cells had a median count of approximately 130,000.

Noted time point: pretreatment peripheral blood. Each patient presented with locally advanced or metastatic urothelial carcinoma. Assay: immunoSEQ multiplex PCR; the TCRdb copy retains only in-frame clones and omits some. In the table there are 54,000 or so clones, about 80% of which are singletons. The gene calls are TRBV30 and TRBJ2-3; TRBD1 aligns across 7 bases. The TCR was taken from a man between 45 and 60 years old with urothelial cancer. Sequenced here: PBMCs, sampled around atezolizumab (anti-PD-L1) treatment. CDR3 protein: CAGSRQGSTDTQYF. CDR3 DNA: TGTGCCGGTTCCCGACAGGGTAGCACAGATACGCAGTATTTT.